These 9 T cell receptor beta chains were all obtained from the same sample, sequenced in a study of OX40 agonist ivuxolimab in advanced cancers. To prepare the library, the immunoSEQ multiplex PCR assay was applied. As stored in TCRdb, this immuneACCESS dataset retains in-frame rearrangements with V and J assigned. A fraction of the clones does not appear; measured against another copy, unresolved V genes explain less than half of the discrepancy, and the remainder lacks a known reason. The table for this sample lists about 30,000 clones; 75% to 95% of them were counted only once. The ten largest clones take up 20% to 25% of the sample. The sequences come from CD4+ or CD8+ T cells sorted from blood, collected in a trial of the OX40 agonist ivuxolimab. These TCRs come from an adult with an advanced solid tumor such as melanoma, head and neck, liver or kidney cancer.

This clone has a handful of counts. V usage is TRBV27 and J usage is TRBJ1-1, with a tentative D call TRBD1 (6 bases). V was pared by 5 bases and J by 1 base, with 8 bases between. CDR3 length: 13 residues. The germline CDR1 and CDR2 sequences are MNHEY and SMNVEV (reference sequence). The DNA of the CDR3 is TGTGCCAGCAGTCCAGGGGCGAACACTGAAGCTTTCTTT. It encodes CASSPGANTEAFF.

V is TRBV25-1 and J is TRBJ1-1; D is uncertain. CDR1 is MGHDK, CDR2 SYGVNS, per germline. The CDR3 spans 13 residues. Trimming removed 2 bases from V and 4 bases from J, with 8 bases in between. The CDR3 sequence is CASSEAEFTEAFF. The CDR3 DNA is TGTGCCAGCAGTGAAGCGGAATTCACTGAAGCTTTCTTT.

The rearrangement uses TRBV5-4 and TRBJ2-7, with D perhaps TRBD1 or TRBD2 (6 bases each). With 4 bases removed from V and 0 bases from J, the gap between germline ends came to 14 bases. The V gene's germline CDR1 is SGHNT and CDR2 YYREEE (reference sequence). There are 15 residues in the CDR3. The CDR3 region has the DNA TGTGCCAGCAGCGGCGGGACACAAAGCTCCTACGAGCAGTACTTC. Translation: CASSGGTQSSYEQYF.

This clone was seen once. The chain has TRBV11-2 and TRBJ1-1; D possibly corresponds to TRBD1 (5 bases). V lost 3 bases and J 3 bases, leaving 14 bases between the germline ends. The CDR3 has 15 residues. The V gene's germline CDR1 is SGHAT and CDR2 FQNNGV. The CDR3 nucleotides read TGTGCCAGCAGCTTTTACCCGTTACAGGACACTGAAGCTTTCTTT. It translates to CASSFYPLQDTEAFF.

The V gene is TRBV5-6, the J gene TRBJ1-2; 9 positions match TRBD1. J gave up 1 base and V 0 bases, and 4 bases lay outside the gene matches. The germline gives CDR1 SGHDT, CDR2 YYEEEE. The CDR3 runs 16 residues. In DNA, the CDR3 is TGTGCCAGCAGCTTGGATTGGACAGGGGTTAACTATGGCTACACCTTC. It is translated as CASSLDWTGVNYGYTF. Together with reference TRBV5-6 and TRBJ1-2, the CDR3 gives the full variable domain: DAGVTQSPTHLIKTRGQQVTLRCSPKSGHDTVSWYQQALGQGPQFIFQYYEEEERQRGNFPDRFSGHQFPNYSSELNVNALLLGDSALYLCASSLDWTGVNYGYTFGSGTRLTVV.

This sequence joins TRBV12-1 and TRBJ2-5; the D call in the table, TRBD2, was not verified against the DNA. TRBV12-1 is classified as a pseudogene. The CDR3 contains 14 residues. DNA of the CDR3: TGTGCCACCACAAGCGGGAAGGGTCGAGAGACCCAGTACTTC. Translation gives CATTSGKGRETQYF.

V usage is TRBV2 and J usage is TRBJ2-7; D unresolved. CDR1 and CDR2 (germline): SNHLY, FYNNEI. The CDR3 is 12 amino acids. The ends were cut back, 7 bases at V and 3 bases at J, with 10 bases in the middle. This CDR3 reads CASTLVYYEQYF. CDR3 nucleotide sequence: TGTGCCAGCACCTTGGTGTACTACGAGCAGTACTTC.

The chain recombines TRBV19 with TRBJ1-1; D gene uncertain. The V gene's germline CDR1 is LNHDA and CDR2 SQIVND (reference sequence). The CDR3 loop spans 16 amino acids. The ends were cut back, 0 bases at V and 5 bases at J, with 16 bases in the middle. This CDR3 reads CASSIDGIGEKTEAFF. CDR3 sequence (DNA): TGTGCCAGTAGTATAGATGGGATTGGGGAAAAGACTGAAGCTTTCTTT.

This chain links TRBV9 with TRBJ1-2; D might be TRBD1 (5 bases). CDR3 length equals 14 residues. Germline CDR1 and CDR2: SGDLS and YYNGEE. Trimming shortened V by 0 bases and J by 3 bases, and 9 bases separated the two germline ends. Written as DNA, the CDR3 is TGTGCCAGCAGCGTAGGTGAGGGGCACTATGGCTACACCTTC. It is translated as CASSVGEGHYGYTF. Together with reference TRBV9 and TRBJ1-2, the CDR3 gives the full variable domain: DSGVTQTPKHLITATGQRVTLRCSPRSGDLSVYWYQQSLDQGLQFLIQYYNGEERAKGNILERFSAQQFPDLHSELNLSSLELGDSALYFCASSVGEGHYGYTFGSGTRLTVV.